This passage covers 24 T cell receptor beta chains from one sample sequenced in a study of blood T cell repertoires in COVID-19. Sequencing was performed with immunoSEQ multiplex PCR; in TCRdb, only in-frame clones are kept and a portion is missing. Here the sample spans about 140,000 clones, about 86% being singletons. Sequenced input: peripheral blood. These receptors were obtained from a woman in her thirties or forties with acute or convalescent COVID-19.

This sequence joins TRBV6-4 and TRBJ2-1; TRBD2 is a possible D gene (6 bases). Germline CDR1 MRHNA, CDR2 SNTAGT. V was shortened by 0 bases and J by 6 bases, with 12 bases between the two germline ends. The CDR3 contains 15 residues. The CDR3 DNA follows: TGTGCCAGCAGTGACTCGCCCGGAGGGGCCAATGAGCAGTTCTTC. It specifies CASSDSPGGANEQFF.

J is TRBJ1-5 and V is TRBV5-4; D gene uncertain. V lost 4 bases, J lost 3 bases, and 11 bases lay in between. In germline, CDR1 is SGHNT, CDR2 YYREEE (reference sequence). The CDR3 runs 14 residues. CDR3 residues: CASSRGGNNQPQHF. CDR3 DNA: TGTGCCAGCAGCCGAGGAGGGAACAATCAGCCCCAGCATTTT.

This clone was recorded once. V gene TRBV7-9 combines with J gene TRBJ2-7; 8 bases match TRBD1. From germline, CDR1 is SEHNR and CDR2 FQNEAQ (reference sequence). Unmatched junction bases numbered 4, after V lost 2 bases and J lost 4 bases. This CDR3 is built from 14 residues. This CDR3 is CASSLTGGMYEQYF. The CDR3 coding sequence is TGTGCCAGCAGCTTAACAGGGGGGATGTACGAGCAGTACTTC.

The chain links TRBV28 to TRBJ2-3; 9 nucleotides match TRBD1. This CDR3 is built from 15 residues. The germline V gene has CDR1 MDHEN and CDR2 SYDVKM. V lost 6 bases and J lost 0; bases outside the gene matches: 4. The CDR3 sequence is CASSSDRGSTDTQYF. The CDR3 DNA reads as TGTGCCAGCAGCTCGGACAGGGGAAGCACAGATACGCAGTATTTT.

The chain links TRBV12-3 or TRBV12-4 to TRBJ1-2, with D perhaps TRBD1 (5 bases). V was pared by 4 bases and J by 5 bases, with 11 bases between. The CDR3 is made up of 13 amino acids. The CDR3 protein is CASSSTTAYGYTF. The DNA for the CDR3 is TGTGCCAGCAGTTCAACGACAGCATATGGCTACACCTTC.

The V and J genes are TRBV29-1 and TRBJ1-3; D unclear. With 2 bases removed from V and 1 base from J, the gap between germline ends came to 6 bases. CDR3 length equals 13 residues. Germline V gene sequence: CDR1 SQVTM, CDR2 ANQGSEA. The DNA for the CDR3 is TGCAGCGTTGAAACGGGATCTGGAAACACCATATATTTT. It is translated as CSVETGSGNTIYF. The full variable domain, completed using reference TRBV29-1 and TRBJ1-3, is SAVISQKPSRDICQRGTSLTIQCQVDSQVTMMFWYRQQPGQSLTLIATANQGSEATYESGFVIDKFPISRPNLTFSTLTVSNMSPEDSSIYLCSVETGSGNTIYFGEGSWLTVV.

The chain has TRBV27 and TRBJ2-3; TRBD1 matches at 8 bases. The CDR3 is 14 residues long. V gave up 4 bases and J gave up 6 bases; unmatched junction bases: 6. Per germline, CDR1 MNHEY and CDR2 SMNVEV (reference sequence). This CDR3 is CASSSDRGTDTQYF. CDR3 DNA: TGTGCCAGCAGTTCAGACAGGGGAACGGATACGCAGTATTTT.

This rearrangement joins TRBV7-8 to TRBJ1-3; possibly TRBD1 for D (6 bases). The CDR3 has 18 amino acids. Germline V gene sequence: CDR1 SGHVS, CDR2 FQNEAQ. V was cut by 1 base and J by 4 bases, with 20 bases left in between. CDR3 in DNA: TGTGCCAGCAGCTTAGGAGTTAGTCTGGGGGCAACAGGAAACACCATATATTTT. This sequence encodes CASSLGVSLGATGNTIYF.

The chain couples TRBV3-1 (or the pseudogene TRBV3-2) to TRBJ2-2; 11 bases agree with TRBD1. Germline assignment: CDR1 LGHDT and CDR2 YNNKEL (reference sequence). Trimming removed 1 base from V and 3 bases from J; junction bases left unmatched: 1. The length of the CDR3 is 16 residues. CDR3 sequence: CASSQGDRGYTGELFF. In nucleotides, the CDR3 is TGTGCCAGCAGCCAAGGGGACAGGGGGTACACCGGGGAGCTGTTTTTT.

This clone has just one count. The chain couples TRBV5-5 to TRBJ1-6; TRBD1 matches at 9 bases. The trim removed 3 bases at V and 7 bases at J, leaving 5 bases unmatched. This CDR3 region has 15 residues. Germline CDR1 SGHKS, CDR2 YYEKEE (reference sequence). In nucleotides, the CDR3 is TGTGCCAGCAGCTCGGACAGGGGAGTAAATTCACCCCTCCACTTT. Protein sequence: CASSSDRGVNSPLHF.

The rearrangement uses TRBV9 and TRBJ2-7; TRBD2 agrees at 12 bases. V lost 0 bases and J lost 3; bases outside the gene matches: 4. CDR1 and CDR2 (germline): SGDLS, YYNGEE. The CDR3 extends over 16 amino acids. The CDR3 loop is CASSVGTSGAYYEQYF. CDR3 coding DNA: TGTGCCAGCAGCGTAGGGACTAGCGGGGCGTACTACGAGCAGTACTTC.

This clone has a handful of counts. The gene calls are TRBV3-1 (or the pseudogene TRBV3-2) and TRBJ1-1; D gene unclear. Trimming pared 4 bases from V and 5 bases from J, leaving 11 bases between. The CDR3 totals 13 residues. Germline assignment: CDR1 LGHDT and CDR2 YNNKEL (reference sequence). CDR3 nucleotides: TGTGCCAGCAGCCGGAGGGCTAGAACTGAAGCTTTCTTT. Translation: CASSRRARTEAFF.

The CDR3 DNA sequence: TGTGCCAGTCGACAGAACCTCATCTATGGCTACACCTTC. Translated: CASRQNLIYGYTF. This chain uses TRBV19 with TRBJ1-2; D is possibly TRBD1 (5 bases). CDR1 LNHDA and CDR2 SQIVND come from the germline V gene (reference sequence). The CDR3 runs to 13 residues. V lost 8 bases, J lost 4 bases, and 14 bases lay in between.

The V gene is TRBV28, the J gene TRBJ1-2; D unresolved. Germline values: CDR1 MDHEN, CDR2 SYDVKM. The CDR3 loop spans 13 amino acids. V lost 3 bases and J 4 bases, leaving 9 bases between the germline ends. CDR3 residues: CASSFGLIYGYTF. In DNA, the CDR3 is TGTGCCAGCAGTTTTGGACTTATCTATGGCTACACCTTC.

The chain is built from TRBV19 and TRBJ1-1; 7 bases fit TRBD1. There are 16 residues in the CDR3. The V gene's germline CDR1 is LNHDA and CDR2 SQIVND (reference sequence). The junction had 6 bases not matched to a gene; V was cut back by 0 bases and J by 2 bases. The CDR3 region is CASSIEKTGINTEAFF. The CDR3 DNA follows: TGTGCCAGTAGTATAGAAAAGACAGGGATCAACACTGAAGCTTTCTTT. Together with reference TRBV19 and TRBJ1-1, the CDR3 gives the full variable domain: DGGITQSPKYLFRKEGQNVTLSCEQNLNHDAMYWYRQDPGQGLRLIYYSQIVNDFQKGDIAEGYSVSREKKESFPLTVTSAQKNPTAFYLCASSIEKTGINTEAFFGQGTRLTVV.

A single count supports this clone. The CDR3 nucleotides are TGTGCCAGCAGCCAAGACGGTTTACGAACAGATACGCAGTATTTT. Translating gives CASSQDGLRTDTQYF. V usage is TRBV3-1 (or the pseudogene TRBV3-2) and J usage is TRBJ2-3; no clear D. There are 15 residues in the CDR3. V was shortened by 0 bases and J by 3 bases, with 10 bases between the two germline ends. Germline V gene sequence: CDR1 LGHDT, CDR2 YNNKEL (reference sequence).

This chain connects TRBV29-1 to TRBJ2-7, with D unresolved. The CDR3 totals 14 residues. In germline, CDR1 is SQVTM, CDR2 ANQGSEA. V was shortened by 0 bases and J by 5 bases, with 14 bases between the two germline ends. The chain's CDR3 is CSVEDRQRGNEQYF. DNA for the CDR3: TGCAGCGTTGAAGATCGGCAGAGAGGCAACGAGCAGTACTTC.

The chain joins TRBV5-8 to TRBJ2-5, with D unclear. This CDR3 contains 12 residues. The germline gives CDR1 SGHTS, CDR2 YDEGEE. Trimming took 7 bases from V and 5 from J, leaving 12 bases between them. The CDR3 DNA reads TGTGCCAGCTCACCCGGTCGGGAGACCCAGTACTTC. Amino acids: CASSPGRETQYF.

V usage is TRBV7-3 and J usage is TRBJ2-1, with TRBD2 identical over 8 bases. From germline, CDR1 is SGHTA and CDR2 FQGTGA. The CDR3 extends over 18 amino acids. Germline trimming cut 4 bases from V and 1 base from J; bases unmatched to any gene: 12. Here the CDR3 DNA reads TGTGCCAGCAGCTGGTCAAGCGGGGGATCGAAGTCCTACAATGAGCAGTTCTTC. This gives the protein CASSWSSGGSKSYNEQFF.

The rearrangement links TRBV10-3 to TRBJ1-1; no clear D gene. Trimming cost V 7 bases and J 3 bases, with 12 bases left between them. There are 13 residues in the CDR3. Germline V lookup: CDR1 ENHRY, CDR2 SYGVKD. CDR3 in amino acids: CAITRERYTEAFF. The CDR3, as DNA: TGTGCCATCACGAGGGAGCGGTACACTGAAGCTTTCTTT.

The chain employs TRBV3-1 (or the pseudogene TRBV3-2) and TRBJ1-4; unclear D gene. V was pared by 4 bases and J by 7 bases, with 16 bases between. The CDR3 is made up of 15 amino acids. Germline values: CDR1 LGHDT, CDR2 YNNKEL (reference sequence). Written as DNA, the CDR3 is TGTGCCAGCAGCCCTGGAAGGGAGAGGCCTGAAAAACTGTTTTTT. It encodes CASSPGRERPEKLFF.

V usage is TRBV5-8 and J usage is TRBJ1-5, with D perhaps TRBD1 (5 bases). This CDR3 is 16 amino acids long. Trimming left V 2 bases short and J 4 bases short, with 16 bases between. Germline V gene lookup returns CDR1 SGHTS and CDR2 YDEGEE. CDR3 sequence (DNA): TGTGCCAGCAGCTTCAAATCAGGGTGGTTTAATCAGCCCCAGCATTTT. This encodes CASSFKSGWFNQPQHF.

The V gene is TRBV18, the J gene TRBJ2-3; tentatively, D is TRBD1 (5 bases). V lost 3 bases, J lost 1 base, and 14 bases lay in between. The CDR3 has 16 residues. Germline CDR1 reads KGHSH; CDR2 reads LQKENI. CDR3 residues: CASSPPRWGGTDTQYF. The CDR3 region has the DNA TGTGCCAGCTCACCTCCCCGTTGGGGCGGCACAGATACGCAGTATTTT.

The chain uses TRBV7-2 and TRBJ1-5, with D tentatively TRBD1 (6 bases). The CDR3 is 14 amino acids. Trimming removed 1 base at V and 5 bases at J, with 9 bases between. Germline values: CDR1 SGHTA, CDR2 FQGNSA. This CDR3 is CASSLGGRYQPQHF. The CDR3, as DNA: TGTGCCAGCAGCTTAGGGGGGCGTTATCAGCCCCAGCATTTT.